These 15 T cell receptor beta chains were all obtained from the same sample, sequenced in a study of beta chain features in type 1 diabetes. The authors reverse transcribed all of the isolated RNA, so sequencing captured expressed TCRB transcripts. TCRdb's table, derived via immunoSEQ multiplex PCR, lists solely in-frame clones and lacks some. The sample yields 900,000 or so clones, around a sixth seen once. Material: naive CD4+ T cells from blood. These receptors came from a woman in her late teens or twenties in good health.

The V gene is TRBV6-1, the J gene TRBJ1-3, with D possibly being TRBD1 (6 bases). Trimming shortened V by 2 bases and J by 0 bases, and 17 bases separated the two germline ends. Germline CDR1 and CDR2: MNHNS and SASEGT. The CDR3 consists of 18 residues. CDR3 sequence: CASSENPSLTGSGNTIYF. The CDR3 region has the DNA TGTGCCAGCAGTGAAAATCCGAGCCTGACAGGCTCTGGAAACACCATATATTTT.

The V call is TRBV7-9, the J call TRBJ2-3, with D perhaps TRBD2 (6 bases). The V end lost 6 bases, the J end lost 0 bases, and 10 bases lay between the germline ends. The germline CDR1 and CDR2 sequences are SEHNR and FQNEAQ (reference sequence). This CDR3 has 14 residues. The DNA of the CDR3 is TGTGCCAGCAGACACGGGACTAGCACAGATACGCAGTATTTT. Amino acid sequence: CASRHGTSTDTQYF.

This chain connects TRBV7-3 to TRBJ2-2; perhaps TRBD1 as D (5 bases). Trimming took 5 bases from V and 6 from J, leaving 10 bases between them. Germline-derived CDR1 and CDR2 are SGHTA and FQGTGA. The CDR3 consists of 13 residues. The CDR3 region is CASSRREAGELFF. The CDR3 nucleotides read TGTGCCAGCAGCCGCAGGGAAGCCGGGGAGCTGTTTTTT.

The V gene is TRBV4-2, the J gene TRBJ1-1, with 7 bases identical to TRBD1. The CDR3 extends over 19 amino acids. Germline CDR1 is LGHNA and CDR2 is YNFKEQ. V shed 0 bases and J 0 bases; nucleotides not matched to a gene: 13. The CDR3 region has the DNA TGTGCCAGCAGCCAAGATGTGGAGACAGGGATGAGGGTGAACACTGAAGCTTTCTTT. It yields the protein CASSQDVETGMRVNTEAFF.

There are a few counts of this clone. The J gene is TRBJ2-5, the V gene TRBV5-1, with 12 nucleotides matching TRBD2. CDR1 and CDR2 from the germline V gene are SGHRS and YFSETQ. This CDR3 spans 16 amino acids. With V trimmed by 2 bases and J by 4 bases, 6 bases remained unmatched. CDR3 sequence (DNA): TGCGCCAGCAGCTTAAGTGGACTAGCGGGAAGAGAGACCCAGTACTTC. This sequence encodes CASSLSGLAGRETQYF.

In this sample, this clone turned up a few times. The rearrangement uses TRBV7-9 and TRBJ2-5; D unresolved. CDR3 length: 12 residues. CDR1 and CDR2 (germline): SEHNR, FQNEAQ (reference sequence). Trimming shortened V by 1 base and J by 4 bases, and 4 bases separated the two germline ends. This CDR3 is CASSLDSETQYF. The CDR3 DNA follows: TGTGCCAGCAGCTTAGATTCAGAGACCCAGTACTTC.

The chain has TRBV6-4 and TRBJ1-1; 7 positions agree with TRBD1. From germline, CDR1 is MRHNA and CDR2 SNTAGT. V trimming: 0 bases; J trimming: 3 bases; junction bases outside the gene matches: 7. The CDR3 sequence is 16 residues long. Here the CDR3 reads CASSDSSRGRDTEAFF. DNA for the CDR3: TGTGCCAGCAGTGACTCGTCTAGGGGGCGAGACACTGAAGCTTTCTTT.

This clone was counted between two and nine times. V and J are TRBV6-5 and TRBJ2-6; 7 bases match TRBD1. This CDR3 spans 15 amino acids. Germline CDR1 reads MNHEY; CDR2 reads SVGAGI. Germline trimming cut 6 bases from V and 0 bases from J; bases unmatched to any gene: 2. CDR3 loop: CASSPGGSGANVLTF. In DNA, the CDR3 is TGTGCCAGCAGCCCAGGGGGCTCTGGGGCCAACGTCCTGACTTTC.

The chain is built from TRBV28 and TRBJ1-1; TRBD1 matches 7 bases. Trimming removed 3 bases from V and 11 bases from J; junction bases left unmatched: 6. Per the germline V gene, CDR1 is MDHEN and CDR2 is SYDVKM. The CDR3 contains 12 residues. The CDR3 reads CASSLYRGRAFF. CDR3 bases: TGTGCCAGCAGTTTGTACAGGGGTAGGGCTTTCTTT.

Only a few counts were recorded for this clone. The chain has TRBV4-3 and TRBJ2-3; no definite D call. Trimming pared 1 base from V and 0 bases from J, leaving 14 bases between. The V gene's germline CDR1 is LGHNA and CDR2 YSLEER. This CDR3 comprises 17 residues. CDR3 nucleotide sequence: TGCGCCAGCAGCCAAGGGCCAAGGACGGAGAGCACAGATACGCAGTATTTT. This translates into CASSQGPRTESTDTQYF.

This chain uses TRBV5-4 with TRBJ2-6; TRBD1 matches at 10 bases. Per germline, CDR1 SGHNT and CDR2 YYREEE (reference sequence). V lost 4 bases and J lost 3; bases outside the gene matches: 7. The CDR3 has 17 residues. The CDR3 is CASSATGQGFGANVLTF. The CDR3 nucleotides read TGTGCCAGCAGCGCCACGGGACAGGGGTTTGGGGCCAACGTCCTGACTTTC. The variable domain in full, completed from reference TRBV5-4 and TRBJ2-6, reads ETGVTQSPTHLIKTRGQQVTLRCSSQSGHNTVSWYQQALGQGPQFIFQYYREEENGRGNFPPRFSGLQFPNYSSELNVNALELDDSALYLCASSATGQGFGANVLTFGAGSRLTVL.

This clone showed up just a few times. The chain recombines TRBV7-2 with TRBJ2-1; 10 bases are shared with TRBD2. The CDR3 consists of 15 residues. Germline-derived CDR1 and CDR2 are SGHTA and FQGNSA. Trimming cost V 1 base and J 7 bases; bases outside gene matches: 4. CDR3 loop: CASSLVTSGRNEQFF. DNA of the CDR3: TGTGCCAGCAGCTTAGTGACTAGCGGGCGTAATGAGCAGTTCTTC. The variable domain in full, completed from reference TRBV7-2 and TRBJ2-1, reads GAGVSQSPSNKVTEKGKDVELRCDPISGHTALYWYRQSLGQGLEFLIYFQGNSAPDKSGLPSDRFSAERTGGSVSTLTIQRTQQEDSAVYLCASSLVTSGRNEQFFGPGTRLTVL.

This clone was seen only a few times. The chain is built from TRBV20-1 and TRBJ2-7, with D unclear. V gave up 5 bases and J gave up 5 bases, with 7 bases separating them. Germline lookup yields CDR1 DFQATT and CDR2 SNEGSKA (reference sequence). CDR3 length: 10 amino acids. CDR3 in amino acids: CSAFRNEQYF. In nucleotides, the CDR3 is TGCAGTGCTTTTCGGAACGAGCAGTACTTC.

Turning to this clone: Different DNA sequences within this sample yield the same CDR3. The rearrangement links TRBV7-3 to TRBJ1-1; possible D gene TRBD1, 5 bases. Trimming pared 6 bases from V and 1 base from J, leaving 9 bases between. CDR3 length: 13 amino acids. The germline V gene has CDR1 SGHTA and CDR2 FQGTGA. The CDR3 bases are TGTGCCAGCAGTTCACAGGAGAACACTGAAGCTTTCTTT. This sequence encodes CASSSQENTEAFF.

V usage is TRBV29-1 and J usage is TRBJ2-7; D may be TRBD2 (6 bases). The CDR3 runs to 13 residues. Germline V gene data show CDR1 as SQVTM and CDR2 as ANQGSEA. Trimming pared 7 bases from V and 1 base from J, leaving 14 bases between. For the CDR3, the DNA is TGCAGCGCCCCCGGGACTCAGTCCTACGAGCAGTACTTC. As protein: CSAPGTQSYEQYF.